Listed below are T cell receptor beta chains from one sample, sequenced in a study of cytomegalovirus exposure and HLA in healthy donors. Some clones are missing from TCRdb's copy, which holds only in-frame ones; the method was immunoSEQ multiplex PCR. Of 150,000 to 190,000 clones in the sample, 82% are singletons; the top ten hold under 8%. Sequenced sample: PBMCs. These receptors were obtained from a woman in her forties or fifties in good health and CMV-seropositive. Each CDR3 is given with its conserved first and last residue. Rows may omit the clone size; those that give it use once, few, many or a size class.

>TRBV9|NA|TRBJ1-5
CASSVTGISNQPQHF
>TRBV9|NA|TRBJ2-2
CASSVERGELFF
>TRBV7-2|NA|TRBJ2-3
CASSLTSGLSTDTQYF
>TRBV5-4|NA|TRBJ2-1
CASSPLAGDYNEQFF
>TRBV6-5|NA|TRBJ2-7
CASSQDREVSYEQYF
>TRBV6-4|few|TRBJ2-3
CASSTAGGTDTQYF
>TRBV7-9|NA|TRBJ2-7
CASTAEVASYEQYF
>TRBV19|few|TRBJ2-1
CASSQDPYRGEAYNEQFF
>TRBV28|NA|TRBJ1-1
CASTERRQGQGAFF
>TRBV28|once|TRBJ2-1
CASTGQGVYNEQFF
>TRBV4-3|NA|TRBJ2-1
CASSQARGLNYNEQFF
>TRBV14|NA|TRBJ1-4
CASSQFSPNEKLFF
>TRBV25-1|NA|TRBJ2-5
CASSEGDRRQETQYF
>TRBV29-1|NA|TRBJ2-1
CSVEDVGGAYNEQFF
>TRBV7-8|NA|TRBJ1-2
CASSLEGQTFYGYTF
>TRBV10-3|NA|TRBJ1-2
CAIRVVGPGQAPFRRYGYTF
>TRBV13|NA|TRBJ2-1
CASSSSRGGHNEQFF
>TRBV4-1|NA|TRBJ2-7
CASSPDRVEDEQYF
>TRBV18|NA|TRBJ1-2
CASSPKQGAPGYTF
>TRBV2|NA|TRBJ2-1
CASLDRRTYNEQFF
>TRBV13|NA|TRBJ2-3
CASSLTSGDTQYF
>TRBV5-4|NA|TRBJ2-3
CASSLPGGRRTDTQYF